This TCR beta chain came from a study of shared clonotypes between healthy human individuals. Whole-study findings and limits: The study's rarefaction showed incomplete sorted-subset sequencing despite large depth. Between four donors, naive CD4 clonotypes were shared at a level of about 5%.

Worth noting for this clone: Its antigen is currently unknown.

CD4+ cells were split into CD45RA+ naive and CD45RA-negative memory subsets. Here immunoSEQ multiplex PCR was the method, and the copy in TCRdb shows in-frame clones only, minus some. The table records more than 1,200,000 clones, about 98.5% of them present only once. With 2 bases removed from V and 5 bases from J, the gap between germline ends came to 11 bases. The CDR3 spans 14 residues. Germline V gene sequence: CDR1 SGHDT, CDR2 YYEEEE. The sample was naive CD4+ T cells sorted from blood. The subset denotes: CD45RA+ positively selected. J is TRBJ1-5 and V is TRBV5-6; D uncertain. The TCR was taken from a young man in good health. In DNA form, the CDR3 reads TGTGCCAGCAGCTTTGGTGTCTTCGATCAGCCCCAGCATTTT. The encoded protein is CASSFGVFDQPQHF. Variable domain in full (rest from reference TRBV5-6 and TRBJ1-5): DAGVTQSPTHLIKTRGQQVTLRCSPKSGHDTVSWYQQALGQGPQFIFQYYEEEERQRGNFPDRFSGHQFPNYSSELNVNALLLGDSALYLCASSFGVFDQPQHFGDGTRLSIL.